This T cell receptor beta chain was captured by sequencing in a study of vaccination effects on CD4 cells after COVID-19. Whole-study context: Two-dose vaccination with either BNT162b2 or mRNA-1273 was given to the participants. For each well, some 1.9 million PBMC were cultured with 10 IU/ml IL-2 and around 9.1 ug/ml peptides.

Using immunoSEQ multiplex PCR, the repertoire was profiled, and TCRdb retains in-frame clones only, with some absent. The table lists about 74,000 clones, roughly 80% of them singletons. Scientists isolated CD4+ T cells after a roughly nine-day culture period ended. None of the vaccinated had previously contracted SARS-CoV-2, and their nucleocapsid antibodies tested negative. Replacing half the medium with IL-2 medium was done on days 3 and 7. The CDR3 covers 16 residues. V lost 2 bases and J lost 0; bases outside the gene matches: 4. The germline gives CDR1 MNHEY, CDR2 SVGAGI. Points on this clone: Its antigen is not identified.

This sequence originates from a human donor who received a COVID-19 vaccine. The material sequenced was CD4+ T cells from PBMCs cultured without peptide, taken before COVID-19 vaccination. This rearrangement joins TRBV6-5 to TRBJ2-3; 8 nucleotides agree with TRBD2. The CDR3 sequence: CASSYQAGGSTDTQYF. CDR3 coding DNA: TGTGCCAGCAGTTACCAGGCGGGGGGAAGCACAGATACGCAGTATTTT.